Listed below are T cell receptor beta chains from one sample, sequenced in a study of T-cell memory formation after mild COVID-19. TCRdb processed the 5' RACE reads anew with MiXCR; each CDR3 protein has one entry. Among over 70,000 distinct CDR3 sequences listed, over 13% were seen once. The sequencing input was PBMCs or a T cell subset sorted from them (not recorded which). These receptors were taken from a man aged 18 to 30 who had mild COVID-19 (a few samples of this study predate the infection). Cell type and time point are not known. Each CDR3 is given with its conserved first and last residue.

TRBJ1-1,TRBV4-1,CASSQAEGNTEAFF
TRBJ1-1,TRBV7-9,CASSSVIGTGGSTRWTEAFF
TRBJ1-5,TRBV7-6,CASSLSGTSNQPQHF
TRBJ2-1,TRBV4-2,CASSQSTGAVYEQFF
TRBJ2-1,TRBV7-9,CASSLGGLNEQFF
TRBJ1-2,TRBV4-1,CASSHAGQGDFYGYTF
TRBJ2-1,TRBV11-2,CASSSEGRINEQFF
TRBJ1-5,TRBV5-8,CASSPRQGNQPQHF
TRBJ2-3,TRBV4-3,CASSQVSGADTQYF
TRBJ2-3,TRBV12-3/TRBV12-4,CASTWGGRVGDTQYF